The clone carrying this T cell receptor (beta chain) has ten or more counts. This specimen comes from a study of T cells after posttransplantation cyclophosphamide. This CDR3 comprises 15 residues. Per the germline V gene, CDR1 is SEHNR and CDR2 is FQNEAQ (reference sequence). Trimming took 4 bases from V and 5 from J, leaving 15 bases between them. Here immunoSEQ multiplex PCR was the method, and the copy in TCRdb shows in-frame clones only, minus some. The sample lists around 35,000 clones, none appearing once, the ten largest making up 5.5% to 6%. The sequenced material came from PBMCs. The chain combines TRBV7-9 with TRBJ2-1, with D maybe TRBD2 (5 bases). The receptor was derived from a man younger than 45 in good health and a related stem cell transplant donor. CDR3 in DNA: TGTGCCAGCAGCTCCCTAGCAACCTTAAACAATGAGCAGTTCTTC. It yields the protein CASSSLATLNNEQFF.